Shown below are 21 T cell receptor beta chains from a single sample sequenced in a study of Ad26.COV2.S vaccination and SARS-CoV-2 variants. Profiled with immunoSEQ multiplex PCR; TCRdb holds only in-frame clones, not every one. The sample gives about 420,000 clones, 85% to 90% of which show up once; about 3.6% is in the top ten. Treatment denoted: about 20 received Ad26.COV2.S at low or high dose, single or two shots; about five received placebo; per-sample allocation not given. The samples date from day 63 after the first vaccine or placebo injection. The source was peripheral blood, collected in a trial of Ad26.COV2.S vaccine versus placebo. The source is a person between 18 and 65 years old who received the Ad26.COV2.S COVID-19 vaccine or a placebo.

J is TRBJ2-1 and V is TRBV11-2, with 8 nucleotides matching TRBD1. The V gene's germline CDR1 is SGHAT and CDR2 FQNNGV. J gave up 1 base and V 5 bases, and 4 bases lay outside the gene matches. The CDR3 totals 15 residues. The CDR3 bases are TGTGCCAGCAGCCTCGACAGGGGATCCTACAATGAGCAGTTCTTC. Residues: CASSLDRGSYNEQFF.

The chain links TRBV20-1 to TRBJ2-2; D is uncertain. The CDR3 covers 13 residues. CDR1 DFQATT and CDR2 SNEGSKA come from the germline V gene (reference sequence). Trimming removed 3 bases from V and 6 bases from J, with 11 bases in between. As DNA, the CDR3 is TGCAGTGCTAGTCACCAGCCCCCCGGGGAGCTGTTTTTT. Amino acids: CSASHQPPGELFF.

The chain combines TRBV12-3 or TRBV12-4 with TRBJ1-4; D unresolved. The CDR3 is 13 amino acids. The V end was cut by 8 bases, the J end by 5 bases, with 12 bases between. DNA of the CDR3: TGTGCCAGCCGGCGATCGGGGAATGAAAAACTGTTTTTT. Amino acid sequence: CASRRSGNEKLFF.

This chain uses TRBV2 with TRBJ2-1; 9 bases map to TRBD1. Germline assignment: CDR1 SNHLY and CDR2 FYNNEI. Trimming took 5 bases from V and 6 from J; bases not matched to a gene: 5. This CDR3 contains 14 residues. The CDR3 DNA follows: TGTGCCAGCAGTCCGACAGGGGGGGGCAATGAGCAGTTCTTC. Residues: CASSPTGGGNEQFF.

A few counts support this clone. The CDR3 DNA reads as TGTGCCAGCAGTGTGGGACCTCTTGAGCAGTACTTC. Translated, it gives CASSVGPLEQYF. The rearrangement joins TRBV28 to TRBJ2-7; perhaps D is TRBD1 or TRBD2 (5 bases each). There are 12 residues in the CDR3. Per the germline V gene, CDR1 is MDHEN and CDR2 is SYDVKM. V lost 5 bases and J 7 bases, leaving 12 bases between the germline ends.

The chain carries TRBV7-6 and TRBJ2-6; D possibly corresponds to TRBD2 (5 bases). CDR1 and CDR2 from the germline V gene are SGHVS and FNYEAQ. V was shortened by 3 bases and J by 0 bases, with 9 bases between the two germline ends. This CDR3 has 16 amino acids. The CDR3 bases are TGTGCCAGCAGCTTGGACTCTATCTCTGGGGCCAACGTCCTGACTTTC. It translates to CASSLDSISGANVLTF.

The chain is built from TRBV6-4 and TRBJ2-2; D is unresolved. This CDR3 is built from 14 residues. Trimming removed 7 bases from V and 3 bases from J, with 12 bases in between. Per germline, CDR1 MRHNA and CDR2 SNTAGT. CDR3 sequence: CASKLEEDTGELFF. DNA of the CDR3: TGTGCCAGCAAGCTAGAAGAGGACACCGGGGAGCTGTTTTTT.

The V gene is TRBV6-2 or TRBV6-3, the J gene TRBJ2-2; TRBD2 matches at 7 bases. The J segment lost 5 bases and the V segment lost 2 bases, leaving 5 bases of the junction unmatched. The CDR3 has 15 amino acids. Germline V gene data show CDR1 as MNHEY and CDR2 as SVGEGT. CDR3 DNA: TGTGCCAGCAGTTACGGCGGGGGAGGGACCGGGGAGCTGTTTTTT. Its translation is CASSYGGGGTGELFF.

V is TRBV4-1 and J is TRBJ2-2, with D perhaps TRBD1 (6 bases). The CDR3 is 16 residues long. The germline V and J ends were trimmed by 6 bases and 7 bases, with 21 bases remaining between them. The V gene's germline CDR1 is MGHRA and CDR2 YSYEKL. The DNA of the CDR3 is TGCGCCAGCAGGTTTGGTGTCCAGGGGATGGGCGGGGAGCTGTTTTTT. Translated, it gives CASRFGVQGMGGELFF.

This chain uses TRBV4-3 with TRBJ2-3, with TRBD1 matching 7 bases. With 0 bases clipped from V and 6 bases from J, the junction kept 9 bases outside the gene matches. Germline V gives CDR1 LGHNA, CDR2 YSLEER. There are 16 residues in the CDR3. The CDR3 DNA follows: TGCGCCAGCAGCCAAGACAGGGGGTCCGGGGCCGATACGCAGTATTTT. This sequence encodes CASSQDRGSGADTQYF.

The chain links TRBV20-1 to TRBJ1-1; tentatively, D is TRBD1 (6 bases). There are 13 residues in the CDR3. V was cut by 3 bases and J by 4 bases, with 12 bases left in between. The germline V gene has CDR1 DFQATT and CDR2 SNEGSKA (reference sequence). The CDR3 nucleotides are TGCAGTGCTAGTGAGGACAGTACCACTGAAGCTTTCTTT. Its protein product is CSASEDSTTEAFF.

The genes are TRBV7-8 and TRBJ1-5; perhaps TRBD1 as D (5 bases). The CDR3 totals 16 residues. Deletions cut 0 bases from V and 5 bases from J, with 14 bases between. Germline-derived CDR1 and CDR2 are SGHVS and FQNEAQ. CDR3 residues: CASSLAWGERHQPQHF. Here the CDR3 DNA reads TGTGCCAGCAGCTTAGCGTGGGGGGAAAGGCATCAGCCCCAGCATTTT.

V gene TRBV9 combines with J gene TRBJ1-3, with 8 positions matching TRBD1. The CDR3 consists of 17 residues. The trim removed 2 bases at V and 0 bases at J, leaving 7 bases unmatched. Germline V lookup: CDR1 SGDLS, CDR2 YYNGEE. The DNA for the CDR3 is TGTGCCAGCAGCGTCCGGGGGACAGGTTACTCTGGAAACACCATATATTTT. It translates to CASSVRGTGYSGNTIYF.

The J gene is TRBJ1-2, the V gene TRBV6-2 or TRBV6-3; D not certain. Germline values: CDR1 MNHEY, CDR2 SVGEGT. V lost 3 bases and J 0 bases, leaving 8 bases between the germline ends. This CDR3 has 14 residues. CDR3 sequence (DNA): TGTGCCAGCAGTTATCAAGTAGCTAACTATGGCTACACCTTC. It encodes CASSYQVANYGYTF.

The V gene is TRBV9, the J gene TRBJ1-2; D call uncertain. V was pared by 0 bases and J by 0 bases, with 12 bases between. Per germline, CDR1 SGDLS and CDR2 YYNGEE. This CDR3 contains 16 residues. CDR3 region: CASSVAVGSPNYGYTF. Written as DNA, the CDR3 is TGTGCCAGCAGCGTAGCCGTTGGCAGTCCTAACTATGGCTACACCTTC.

This rearrangement joins TRBV5-1 to TRBJ2-7, with a tentative D call TRBD2 (5 bases). This CDR3 has 17 amino acids. V lost 2 bases to trimming and J lost 0 bases, with 18 bases between them. Germline assignment: CDR1 SGHRS and CDR2 YFSETQ. The CDR3 spells CASSFRRRGKSSYEQYF. DNA for the CDR3: TGCGCCAGCAGCTTTCGCAGGAGAGGGAAGAGCTCCTACGAGCAGTACTTC.

The chain combines TRBV29-1 with TRBJ2-7, with D possibly being TRBD1 (6 bases). V lost 5 bases and J 2 bases, leaving 10 bases between the germline ends. CDR1 SQVTM and CDR2 ANQGSEA come from the germline V gene. This CDR3 is 12 amino acids long. CDR3 residues: CSVRQETYEQYF. Written as DNA, the CDR3 is TGCAGCGTTAGACAGGAGACCTACGAGCAGTACTTC.

The chain recombines TRBV6-2 or TRBV6-3 with TRBJ2-1; the match to TRBD2 covers 12 bases. The V segment lost 6 bases and the J segment 7 bases; nucleotides outside the gene matches: 13. The CDR3 spans 17 residues. Per germline, CDR1 MNHEY and CDR2 SVGEGT. CDR3 sequence: CASSPDPTSGGINEQFF. DNA for the CDR3: TGTGCCAGCAGCCCCGATCCCACTAGCGGGGGGATAAATGAGCAGTTCTTC.

This chain connects TRBV9 to TRBJ1-2; the D is unclear. Germline CDR1 SGDLS, CDR2 YYNGEE. This CDR3 has 12 residues. V lost 3 bases, J lost 4 bases, and 7 bases lay in between. The CDR3 reads CASSALGYGYTF. Here the CDR3 DNA reads TGTGCCAGCAGCGCCCTTGGCTATGGCTACACCTTC.

This chain connects TRBV7-8 to TRBJ1-1; no definite D call. Trimming left V 0 bases short and J 1 base short, with 9 bases between. CDR3 length: 15 residues. From germline, CDR1 is SGHVS and CDR2 FQNEAQ. This CDR3 is CASSLAEAANTEAFF. The CDR3 DNA reads as TGTGCCAGCAGCTTAGCGGAAGCGGCGAACACTGAAGCTTTCTTT. Complete variable domain (other parts from reference TRBV7-8 and TRBJ1-1): GAGVSQSPRYKVAKRGQDVALRCDPISGHVSLFWYQQALGQGPEFLTYFQNEAQLDKSGLPSDRFFAERPEGSVSTLKIQRTQQEDSAVYLCASSLAEAANTEAFFGQGTRLTVV.

The chain links TRBV6-6 to TRBJ2-7, with 7 bases aligning to TRBD2. The CDR3 totals 13 residues. Germline CDR1 and CDR2: MNHNY and SVGAGI (reference sequence). V lost 7 bases to trimming and J lost 0 bases; unmatched junction nucleotides: 3. The CDR3 region is CASNRGDSYEQYF. As DNA, the CDR3 is TGTGCCAGCAATCGGGGGGACTCCTACGAGCAGTACTTC.